In this sample, the clone carrying this TCR beta chain turned up many times. The antigen remains unidentified. The record originates from a study of spatial heterogeneity in lung cancer. Findings and caveats of the study: Blood carried ubiquitous expanded tumor TCRs more at resection than follow-up.

The J segment lost 2 bases and the V segment lost 3 bases, leaving 7 bases of the junction unmatched. CDR1 is DFQATT and CDR2 is SNEGSKA in the germline V gene (reference sequence). CDR3 size: 14 residues. TCRdb reprocessed the 5' RACE reads via MiXCR and lists one record per CDR3 protein. The table shows tens of thousands of distinct CDR3 sequences, with approximately 14% occurring only once. Time point noted: sample taken at primary tumor resection. The donor population consisted of 72 patients with untreated, early-stage non-small cell lung cancer. The study sequenced unsorted whole RNA from tumor, nontumor lung or frozen PBMC.

The sample was PBMCs, taken at surgery. The genes are TRBV20-1 and TRBJ2-7, with 7 nucleotides matching TRBD1. The clonotype was recovered from a male donor with early-stage non-small cell lung cancer. The CDR3 coding sequence is TGCAGTGCTAGGCGAACAGGGGCCCCCTACGAGCAGTACTTC. Amino acid sequence: CSARRTGAPYEQYF.